This TCR beta chain was recorded in a study of blood T cell repertoires in COVID-19. This clone has only a few counts. Data came from immunoSEQ multiplex PCR; TCRdb stores just in-frame clones and leaves some out. The sample records around 75,000 clones, approximately 85% being singletons. The CDR3 runs 13 residues. The germline CDR1 and CDR2 sequences are MNHEY and SVGAGI. The junction had 3 bases not matched to a gene; V was cut back by 6 bases and J by 7 bases. The specimen sequenced was peripheral blood. V and J are TRBV6-5 and TRBJ1-4; 9 bases match TRBD1. The sequence derives from a woman older than 75 with active or convalescent COVID-19. CDR3 coding DNA: TGTGCCAGCAGGGGACAGGGTGGTGAAAAACTGTTTTTT. The encoded protein is CASRGQGGEKLFF.